This note documents a single TCR beta chain sequence. These data originate in a study of blood T cell repertoires in COVID-19. Assay used: immunoSEQ multiplex PCR; TCRdb lists only in-frame clones, some missing. The table includes about 240,000 clones, roughly 87% detected once. The CDR3 contains 14 residues. Per germline, CDR1 SQVTM and CDR2 ANQGSEA. Losses at the gene ends were 5 bases for V and 5 bases for J; bases not matched to a gene: 10. The V and J genes are TRBV29-1 and TRBJ1-2; 8 bases are a match to TRBD1. This receptor was identified in a woman in her 30s with acute COVID-19. Source material: PBMCs or T cells enriched from blood (not recorded which). The CDR3 bases are TGCAGCGTTACGAACTCACAGGGGGTATATGGCTACACCTTC. It is translated as CSVTNSQGVYGYTF.